Below, 16 T cell receptor beta chains from the same sample are listed, as sequenced in a study of blood T cell repertoires in COVID-19. Here immunoSEQ multiplex PCR was the method, and the copy in TCRdb shows in-frame clones only, minus some. Counted here are tens of thousands of clones, approximately 85% occurring once; the ten biggest clones make up 3.5% to 5%. Source material: peripheral blood. The receptor source for this set is a man aged 60-69 years with acute or convalescent COVID-19.

The CDR3 DNA follows: TGTGCCAGCAGTCCTCGATGGGGGGTGGCGGTCAATCAGCCCCAGCATTTT. Translation: CASSPRWGVAVNQPQHF. The chain joins TRBV6-6 to TRBJ1-5; possibly TRBD1 for D (5 bases). V was cut by 5 bases and J by 3 bases, with 20 bases left in between. Germline CDR1 reads MNHNY; CDR2 reads SVGAGI (reference sequence). This CDR3 has 17 residues.

The rearrangement uses TRBV12-3 or TRBV12-4 and TRBJ1-5; the D gene is possibly TRBD1 (5 bases). The CDR3 spans 13 residues. V lost 6 bases and J lost 3, with 9 bases in between. Here the CDR3 DNA reads TGTGCCAGCAGCACAGGTTACAATCAGCCCCAGCATTTT. Translating it yields CASSTGYNQPQHF.

This clone has a single count. The chain combines TRBV6-5 with TRBJ2-3; 8 positions agree with TRBD2. Germline-derived CDR1 and CDR2 are MNHEY and SVGAGI. V dropped 3 bases and J dropped 4; count of bases not matched to a gene: 6. CDR3 length: 15 residues. The CDR3 DNA reads TGTGCCAGCAGTTATTACGGGGGGGGCGCAGATACGCAGTATTTT. It translates to CASSYYGGGADTQYF.

The chain links TRBV27 to TRBJ2-3; 10 bases agree with TRBD2. From germline, CDR1 is MNHEY and CDR2 SMNVEV (reference sequence). V dropped 1 base and J dropped 6; count of bases not matched to a gene: 7. The CDR3 contains 16 residues. The CDR3 nucleotides are TGTGCCAGCAGTTTATTGAGCCTAGCGGGAGCGGATACGCAGTATTTT. Amino acid sequence: CASSLLSLAGADTQYF.

The chain uses TRBV27 and TRBJ1-4; maybe TRBD1 (6 bases). The V gene lost 5 bases and the J gene lost 3 bases, with 25 bases spanning the gap. The length of the CDR3 is 19 residues. Germline loops: CDR1 MNHEY, CDR2 SMNVEV (reference sequence). The CDR3 region has the DNA TGTGCCAGCAGTAGGAAGACAGGCCTGCACAAGGCGGCTAATGAAAAACTGTTTTTT. Its translation is CASSRKTGLHKAANEKLFF. The full variable domain, rest sourced from reference TRBV27 and TRBJ1-4, is EAQVTQNPRYLITVTGKKLTVTCSQNMNHEYMSWYRQDPGLGLRQIYYSMNVEVTDKGDVPEGYKVSRKEKRNFPLILESPSPNQTSLYFCASSRKTGLHKAANEKLFFGSGTQLSVL.

The chain couples TRBV24-1 to TRBJ2-2; D not resolved. The CDR3 spans 17 residues. Looked up from germline, CDR1 is KGHDR and CDR2 is SFDVKD. The germline V and J ends were trimmed by 2 bases and 1 base, with 13 bases remaining between them. CDR3 sequence reads: CATSDSRPEVNTGELFF. The CDR3 bases are TGTGCCACCAGTGATTCCCGGCCAGAGGTGAACACCGGGGAGCTGTTTTTT.

The chain has TRBV11-2 and TRBJ2-6; possibly TRBD1 for D (6 bases). Trimming took 6 bases from V and 0 from J, leaving 18 bases between them. Germline V gene data show CDR1 as SGHAT and CDR2 as FQNNGV. The CDR3 consists of 18 residues. The CDR3 region is CASRDPGHAVSGANVLTF. CDR3 nucleotides: TGTGCCAGCAGAGATCCGGGACATGCAGTCTCTGGGGCCAACGTCCTGACTTTC.

V is TRBV5-1 and J is TRBJ1-3; D ambiguous. The CDR3 totals 16 residues. Trimming left V 2 bases short and J 4 bases short, with 16 bases between. Germline CDR1 SGHRS, CDR2 YFSETQ. The CDR3 nucleotides read TGCGCCAGCAGCTTCTCAGGCTCTCGGGAAGGAAACACCATATATTTT. Translating gives CASSFSGSREGNTIYF.

The chain employs TRBV5-8 and TRBJ2-7, with D possibly TRBD2 on 6 matching bases. CDR3 size: 15 residues. Per the germline V gene, CDR1 is SGHTS and CDR2 is YDEGEE. Trimming took off 3 bases at V and 0 bases at J, with 13 bases between the two ends. The CDR3 protein is CASSWDWSSSYEQYF. CDR3 in DNA: TGTGCCAGCAGCTGGGACTGGTCCAGCTCCTACGAGCAGTACTTC.

This chain joins TRBV5-1 and TRBJ1-1; D may be TRBD1 (6 bases). This CDR3 spans 14 amino acids. V was clipped by 0 bases and J by 0 bases, with 6 bases between them. Looked up from germline, CDR1 is SGHRS and CDR2 is YFSETQ. The CDR3 spells CASSLEGVNTEAFF. The CDR3, as DNA: TGCGCCAGCAGCTTGGAGGGGGTGAACACTGAAGCTTTCTTT.

This clone was seen just once. The genes are TRBV20-1 and TRBJ2-2; possibly TRBD1 for D (5 bases). The germline V gene encodes CDR1 DFQATT and CDR2 SNEGSKA (reference sequence). Trimming took 3 bases from V and 6 from J, leaving 11 bases between them. The CDR3 loop spans 13 amino acids. This CDR3 reads CSASSGSPGELFF. DNA for the CDR3: TGCAGTGCTAGTTCAGGGTCTCCCGGGGAGCTGTTTTTT.

This chain connects TRBV9 to TRBJ2-1; TRBD1 matches 10 bases. The germline gives CDR1 SGDLS, CDR2 YYNGEE. This CDR3 region has 17 residues. V lost 2 bases to trimming and J lost 5 bases; unmatched junction nucleotides: 10. The CDR3 reads CASSVHEPGQGNNEQFF. In DNA, the CDR3 is TGTGCCAGCAGCGTCCACGAACCGGGACAGGGGAACAATGAGCAGTTCTTC.

CDR3 loop: CASRPSANTGELFF. CDR3 nucleotide sequence: TGTGCCAGCAGGCCTAGCGCGAACACCGGGGAGCTGTTTTTT. The rearrangement uses TRBV6-2 or TRBV6-3 and TRBJ2-2; D is perhaps TRBD2 (6 bases). Per the germline V gene, CDR1 is MNHEY and CDR2 is SVGEGT. The V and J ends lost 6 bases and 0 bases respectively, with 8 bases between them. The CDR3 spans 14 residues.

This clone was seen a few times. J is TRBJ1-3 and V is TRBV27; tentatively, D is TRBD1 (5 bases). Germline values: CDR1 MNHEY, CDR2 SMNVEV (reference sequence). There are 14 residues in the CDR3. V was shortened by 5 bases and J by 5 bases, with 13 bases between the two germline ends. The chain's CDR3 is CASSPGGSRNTIYF. The CDR3 region has the DNA TGTGCCAGCAGTCCGGGGGGTTCTAGAAACACCATATATTTT.

This chain joins TRBV27 and TRBJ2-3; 11 nucleotides align to TRBD2. CDR1 MNHEY and CDR2 SMNVEV come from the germline V gene (reference sequence). V was clipped by 5 bases and J by 2 bases; unmatched bases: 6. This CDR3 has 16 amino acids. DNA for the CDR3: TGTGCCAGCAGTCCGCAGGGACTAGCGGTCACAGATACGCAGTATTTT. Its translation: CASSPQGLAVTDTQYF.

This clone was seen once. The V and J genes are TRBV20-1 and TRBJ2-1; 10 positions agree with TRBD1. The CDR3 runs 20 residues. The V segment lost 3 bases and the J segment 0 bases; nucleotides outside the gene matches: 17. Germline CDR1 DFQATT, CDR2 SNEGSKA (reference sequence). DNA of the CDR3: TGCAGTGCTAGTCCACCGGTGGGACAGGGGCTTTCCACCTCCTACAATGAGCAGTTCTTC. It yields the protein CSASPPVGQGLSTSYNEQFF.